This T cell receptor (beta chain) comes out of a study of T-cell memory formation after mild COVID-19. Broader study findings: A balance of CD4 and CD8 characterized clones contracting day 15 to 85, whereas later expanders leaned CD4+. Chiefly within CM and EM were the contracting CD4+ clones; CD8+ ones were within EMRA.

Concerning this clonotype itself: What it binds is not known.

In germline, CDR1 is LNHDA, CDR2 SQIVND (reference sequence). Unmatched junction bases numbered 9, after V lost 3 bases and J lost 0 bases. The CDR3 sequence is 17 residues long. Researchers used 5'RACE with constant-segment primers to make TCR alpha and TCR beta cDNA libraries that carry sample barcodes and UMIs. MiXCR, run by TCRdb on the 5' RACE reads, gives a single entry per CDR3 protein. This table has some 100,000 distinct CDR3 sequences, over 8.5% appearing once. The chain carries TRBV19 and TRBJ2-7, with TRBD2 matching 9 bases. The specimen sequenced was PBMCs or a T cell subset sorted from them (not recorded which). The source is a man aged 18 to 30 who had mild COVID-19 (a few samples of this study predate the infection). Cell type and time point are not known. The CDR3 reads CASSITLSGRSSYEQYF. In nucleotides, the CDR3 is TGTGCCAGTAGTATCACCTTAAGCGGGAGGAGCTCCTACGAGCAGTACTTC.